This record covers a single TCR beta chain. This clone has only a few counts. Its cognate antigen has yet to be identified. The record has no base qualities; no much larger clone is one base away. This entry comes from a study of cytomegalovirus exposure and HLA in healthy donors listed by TCRdb under 2017. At the level of the whole study: A later analysis indicated that the 90 to 150 validation repertoires were generated on the platform also employed for the roughly 720 repertoires of the first cohort. The study was designed to test whether signatures of past pathogen exposure could be identified by cataloging public T cell receptors. Besides the first cohort of roughly 700 subjects, a separate validation cohort made up of roughly 130 different subjects was used. To predict cytomegalovirus infection status, the study combined high-throughput TCR immunosequencing, statistical association of individual TCRs with disease status, and machine learning. Points the paper makes about the study in general: A later analysis had no HLA typing for the validation cohort, so co-occurrence there was scored across all 130 or so repertoires. The study gave a list of 150 to 200 TCR beta chains associated with cytomegalovirus. It was suggested by the authors that the approach could potentially be generalized to other disease states and immunological phenotypes. A later analysis found that TCRs clustered in the first cohort also tended to co-occur in the 120 validation repertoires, with approximately 94% of cluster scores above 0. In both the original and validation cohorts, the classifier was reported to diagnose cytomegalovirus status with high specificity and sensitivity. In vitro tests confirmed that three of the cytomegalovirus-associated TCR beta chains recognize cytomegalovirus antigens. Across donors, most TCR sequences were observed very rarely, whereas some public TCRs were present in many individuals.

Inclusive of the bounding cysteine and phenylalanine, the CDR3 is 17 residues long. The read is trimmed to its CDR3 DNA, 51 bases read in frame from base 1. V is shortened by 0 bases, J by 1 base, and the region joining them spans 16 bases. Donors formed part of the validation cohort, which comprised 120 or so subjects and was distinct from the first cohort of several hundred subjects. Receptor libraries were prepared by the immunoSEQ multiplex PCR assay. The original pipeline was this. To diagnose cytomegalovirus status from the catalog of TCR beta chain sequences, a statistical classification framework was built. Here the immuneACCESS table is served through TCRdb, limited to in-frame sequences with V and J called. Missing clones are a known gap in these copies; in checked studies unresolved V genes cover under half, and the rest lacks a known reason. V and J calls and clone size are those listed in that table; D and trimming were worked out from the DNA. Counted in this sample were about 360,000 clones; roughly 90% of them appeared once. The ten top clones hold approximately 0.86% of the sample.

The chain is assembled from TRBV5-3 and TRBJ1-2, and perhaps TRBD1 as D gene, on 5 matching bases. TRBV5-3 is flagged as an ORF with uncertain function. Sequencing was performed on PBMCs. The TCR was taken from a woman aged 18-30 years in good health and CMV-seronegative. The nucleotides are TGTGCCAGAAGCTTGGTTTTAACAGGCCAGATTAACTATGGCTACACCTTC. Translated, this is CARSLVLTGQINYGYTF.